A selection of T cell receptor beta chains follows, all from one sample in a study of cytomegalovirus exposure and HLA in healthy donors. Sequenced by immunoSEQ multiplex PCR; TCRdb stores in-frame clones only, minus some. The sample has over 85,000 clones; more than 60% are singletons. Sequenced sample: PBMCs. The origin of the receptors is a man under 40 in good health and CMV-seropositive. Both conserved end residues are part of each CDR3. A D gene is named only where the DNA matches it firmly. Not every row has a clone size; where given, it reads once, few, many or a size class.

clone size	J gene	V gene	D gene	CDR3 DNA	CDR3 protein
few	TRBJ2-1	TRBV9	TRBD2	TGTGCCAGCAGCGAGAGACTAGCGGGGGGGAGGGATGAGCAGTTCTTC	CASSERLAGGRDEQFF
.	TRBJ1-2	TRBV25-1	.	TGTGCCACCTCGTTAGGGGCTGGCTACACCTTC	CATSLGAGYTF
.	TRBJ2-1	TRBV7-8	TRBD1	TGTGCCAGCAGCTTAACTAACAGGGGGTTGGATGAGCAGTTCTTC	CASSLTNRGLDEQFF
.	TRBJ2-3	TRBV29-1	TRBD2	TGCAGCGTTGTAGGGACTAGCGGGGGGGCTATCACAGATACGCAGTATTTT	CSVVGTSGGAITDTQYF
.	TRBJ1-2	TRBV10-2	TRBD1	TGCGCCAGCAGGGGACAGGGGGCAAACTATGGCTACACCTTC	CASRGQGANYGYTF
.	TRBJ1-1	TRBV11-2	TRBD1	TGTGCCAGCAGCTTGCAGACAGGGGTGAACACTGAAGCTTTCTTT	CASSLQTGVNTEAFF
.	TRBJ2-7	TRBV11-2	TRBD1	TGTGCCAGCAGCTTAGAGGCACAGGGGGCCTACGAGCAGTACTTC	CASSLEAQGAYEQYF
.	TRBJ1-2	TRBV18	.	TGTGCCAGCTCACCGGGGAGTAGGAGAGGCTACACCTTC	CASSPGSRRGYTF
.	TRBJ1-1	TRBV18	.	TGTGCCAGCTCACTCCAGGGAGGGACTGAAGCTTTCTTT	CASSLQGGTEAFF
few	TRBJ2-1	TRBV5-1	.	TGCGCCAGCAGCTTAGGGGTCGATGAGCAGTTCTTC	CASSLGVDEQFF
.	TRBJ1-6	TRBV4-1	.	TGCGCCAGCAGCCTAGACCGCTATAATTCACCCCTCCACTTT	CASSLDRYNSPLHF
.	TRBJ2-7	TRBV18	.	TGTGCCAGCTCACCAGGCGACCTCAGCGTGTACGAGCAGTACTTC	CASSPGDLSVYEQYF
.	TRBJ2-1	TRBV12-2	.	TGTGCAAGTCGCCCGGGCCGCGGGGAGCAGTTCTTC	CASRPGRGEQFF
.	TRBJ2-7	TRBV7-2	TRBD1	TGTGCCAGCAGCTTAGCTACAGGGGGATTATCCTACGAGCAGTACTTC	CASSLATGGLSYEQYF
once	TRBJ1-2	TRBV6-4	.	TGTGCCAGCCATTCCCCAGATCGTAGTCGGCGGTTGACGGAAGACTATGGCTACACCTTC	CASHSPDRSRRLTEDYGYTF
.	TRBJ1-5	TRBV6-1	.	TGTGCCAGCAGTGAAGGGACAGCCATAGATCAGCCCCAGCATTTT	CASSEGTAIDQPQHF
.	TRBJ2-7	TRBV5-1	TRBD1	TGCGCCAGCAGCTTGTGGACAGGGGGCGAGTACGAGCAGTACTTC	CASSLWTGGEYEQYF
.	TRBJ2-7	TRBV6-6	TRBD2	TGTGCCAGCAGTCAGAGCGGGGGGGCGTACGAGCAGTACTTC	CASSQSGGAYEQYF
.	TRBJ2-1	TRBV2	.	TGTGCCAGCAAGGAGGCGGGATACTACAATGAGCAGTTCTTC	CASKEAGYYNEQFF
.	TRBJ2-7	TRBV7-8	.	TGTGCCAGCAGCCCACGGGTCTCGGGCGAGCAGTACTTC	CASSPRVSGEQYF
once	TRBJ1-2	TRBV5-8	TRBD1	TGTGCCAGCAGCTCCATGGACAGGAAAGGAAACTATGGCTACACCTTC	CASSSMDRKGNYGYTF
.	TRBJ1-1	TRBV7-9	.	TGTGCCAGCAGCACTAAAGACAGAAGCCCTGAAGCTTTCTTT	CASSTKDRSPEAFF
.	TRBJ2-5	TRBV5-1	.	TGCGCCAGCAGCCTACTAGCCAGACCACAAGAGACCCAGTACTTC	CASSLLARPQETQYF
.	TRBJ2-1	TRBV7-9	.	TGTGCCAGCAGCTCGGGATACAATGAGCAGTTCTTC	CASSSGYNEQFF
.	TRBJ1-2	TRBV29-1	TRBD1	TGCAGCGTCTTGGGACAGGATGGGGGCTACACCTTC	CSVLGQDGGYTF
.	TRBJ1-1	TRBV25-1	.	TGTGCCAGCAGTGAAGATAAGACAACGAACACTGAAGCTTTCTTT	CASSEDKTTNTEAFF
.	TRBJ2-5	TRBV5-8	.	TGTGCCAGCAGCTTGTCCGGGGAGGAGACCCAGTACTTC	CASSLSGEETQYF
.	TRBJ2-3	TRBV27	.	TGTGCCAGCAGTTTAACTAGTACGAGAGATACGCAGTATTTT	CASSLTSTRDTQYF
.	TRBJ1-6	TRBV28	.	TGTGCCAGCAGTTCGCCTCAGGGAAGGGATTCACCCCTCCACTTT	CASSSPQGRDSPLHF
.	TRBJ1-6	TRBV15	TRBD1	TGTGCCACCAGCAGAGAACAGGGGGGTAGTTCACCCCTCCACTTT	CATSREQGGSSPLHF
.	TRBJ1-1	TRBV18	TRBD1	TGTGCCAGCTCACCAGAACAGGGGGCGCGAACTGAAGCTTTCTTT	CASSPEQGARTEAFF
.	TRBJ2-2	TRBV7-2	.	TGTGCCAGCAGCTTAGGGGACAACATGGGGGAGCTGTTTTTT	CASSLGDNMGELFF
.	TRBJ2-7	TRBV5-1	TRBD2	TGCGCCAGCAGCTTGGCAGCGGGGATTAACGAGCAGTACTTC	CASSLAAGINEQYF
.	TRBJ1-2	TRBV28	.	TGTGCCAGCAGATCCGGTAGTACGGAAACTACTAACTATGGCTACACCTTC	CASRSGSTETTNYGYTF
.	TRBJ2-1	TRBV10-1	.	TGCGCCAGCAGTGAGTACAGGGTCAATGAGCAGTTCTTC	CASSEYRVNEQFF
few	TRBJ1-1	TRBV19	TRBD1	TGTGCCAGTGGGGGACAGCGACACTTGAACACTGAAGCTTTCTTT	CASGGQRHLNTEAFF
.	TRBJ2-5	TRBV5-1	TRBD2	TGCGCCAGCAGCCCAGAGGATATAGCGGGGCCCAAAGAGACCCAGTACTTC	CASSPEDIAGPKETQYF
.	TRBJ2-2	TRBV12-5	.	TGTGCTAGTGGTCCCGCAGGGATAGCCGGGGAGCTGTTTTTT	CASGPAGIAGELFF
.	TRBJ1-1	TRBV9	.	TGTGCCAGCAGCCTGACAAAGAACACTGAAGCTTTCTTT	CASSLTKNTEAFF
.	TRBJ1-6	TRBV4-2	.	TGTGCCAGCAGCCAAGATTCCGCGGAGCGTAATTCACCCCTCCACTTT	CASSQDSAERNSPLHF
once	TRBJ1-2	TRBV19	TRBD1	TGTGCCAGCACAGAGACAGGGGGCAATGGCTACACCTTC	CASTETGGNGYTF
.	TRBJ2-7	TRBV10-1	.	TGTGCCAGCAGTGACCGTGGAGGGGCAGGGGAGCAGTACTTC	CASSDRGGAGEQYF
.	TRBJ2-3	TRBV5-1	TRBD2	TGCGCCAGCAGCGTATCTAGCGGGGGCACAGATACGCAGTATTTT	CASSVSSGGTDTQYF
.	TRBJ1-2	TRBV14	TRBD1	TGTGCCAGCAGCCAAGTACAGGGGAGTAACTATGGCTACACCTTC	CASSQVQGSNYGYTF
few	TRBJ1-1	TRBV7-9	.	TGTGCCAGCAGCTCCTCACAGTCAGAAGCTTTCTTT	CASSSSQSEAFF